A single sample gave rise to the 21 T cell receptor beta chains below, sequenced in a study of blood T cell repertoires in COVID-19. Profiled with immunoSEQ multiplex PCR; TCRdb holds only in-frame clones, not every one. This table has about 78,000 clones, almost 90% appearing once. The sequencing sample was made of peripheral blood. These receptors came from a woman older than 75 with active or convalescent COVID-19.

The chain has TRBV18 and TRBJ1-2, with TRBD1 as a possible D gene (5 bases). From germline, CDR1 is KGHSH and CDR2 LQKENI. The CDR3 covers 14 residues. Trimming stripped 2 bases from V and 6 bases from J, with 13 bases between. The CDR3 here is CASSPAGNVHGYTF. CDR3 bases: TGTGCCAGCTCACCAGCAGGGAACGTTCATGGCTACACCTTC.

This chain links TRBV13 with TRBJ2-1; D possibly corresponds to TRBD1 (5 bases). From germline, CDR1 is PRHDT and CDR2 FYEKMQ (reference sequence). V lost 2 bases to trimming and J lost 3 bases, with 11 bases between them. The CDR3 is 15 residues long. The DNA for the CDR3 is TGTGCCAGCAGCTTAAGCAAAGGGGTCTACAATGAGCAGTTCTTC. Protein product: CASSLSKGVYNEQFF.

The rearrangement links TRBV12-3 or TRBV12-4 to TRBJ2-7; D might be TRBD1 (6 bases). V was shortened by 6 bases and J by 0 bases, with 9 bases between the two germline ends. The CDR3 has 13 amino acids. The CDR3 sequence: CASSRQDSYEQYF. CDR3 nucleotide sequence: TGTGCCAGCAGCCGACAGGACTCCTACGAGCAGTACTTC.

As regards this clone: Germline and junction disagree at one end, which may indicate a read error. The chain has TRBV28 and TRBJ2-7; 7 bases map to TRBD1. Germline V gene lookup returns CDR1 MDHEN and CDR2 SYDVKM. This CDR3 spans 14 amino acids. The DNA of the CDR3 is TGTGCCAGCAGTTTAGTCGGACAGGAATACGGGCAGTACTTC. This encodes CASSLVGQEYGQYF.

The V gene is TRBV6-1, the J gene TRBJ2-3; 8 nucleotides agree with TRBD1. Germline CDR1 and CDR2: MNHNS and SASEGT. The CDR3 loop spans 16 amino acids. V trimming: 3 bases; J trimming: 2 bases; junction bases outside the gene matches: 7. The CDR3 here is CASSDRGRGITDTQYF. The CDR3 DNA sequence: TGTGCCAGCAGTGACAGGGGGCGAGGAATCACAGATACGCAGTATTTT.

The chain combines TRBV5-4 with TRBJ2-1; possibly TRBD2 for D (6 bases). The CDR3 consists of 15 residues. Germline V gene data show CDR1 as SGHNT and CDR2 as YYREEE (reference sequence). The V end was cut by 0 bases, the J end by 7 bases, with 14 bases between. CDR3: CASSLAGVSRNEQFF. CDR3 DNA sequence: TGTGCCAGCAGCTTGGCGGGAGTTAGTAGGAATGAGCAGTTCTTC.

CDR3 nucleotide sequence: TGTGCCAGCAGTAGCGGCCCTCCGGGACAGGTTGGAACTGGTCAGCCCCAGCATTTT. Its protein is CASSSGPPGQVGTGQPQHF. The J gene is TRBJ1-5, the V gene TRBV6-2 or TRBV6-3; 8 nucleotides line up with TRBD1. V trimming: 5 bases; J trimming: 6 bases; junction bases outside the gene matches: 21. Germline assignment: CDR1 MNHEY and CDR2 SVGEGT. This CDR3 has 19 residues.

This chain connects TRBV7-9 to TRBJ1-1, with 7 bases aligning to TRBD1. This CDR3 contains 15 residues. Per germline, CDR1 SEHNR and CDR2 FQNEAQ (reference sequence). J gave up 1 base and V 5 bases, and 7 bases lay outside the gene matches. The DNA of the CDR3 is TGTGCCAGCAGCCCGCGGGACAGCCAGAACACTGAAGCTTTCTTT. This translates into CASSPRDSQNTEAFF.

V and J are TRBV30 and TRBJ2-4, with unresolved D. V lost 5 bases and J lost 5, with 16 bases in between. Per the germline V gene, CDR1 is GTSNPN and CDR2 is SVGIG (reference sequence). The CDR3 has 14 amino acids. The CDR3 bases are TGTGCCTGGTCCGGGTATGAGAGGCAAAACATTCAGTACTTC. Protein: CAWSGYERQNIQYF.

This rearrangement joins TRBV28 to TRBJ1-5, with 7 bases lining up with TRBD1. V lost 3 bases to trimming and J lost 2 bases; unmatched junction nucleotides: 10. The germline gives CDR1 MDHEN, CDR2 SYDVKM. The CDR3 runs 17 residues. CDR3 DNA sequence: TGTGCCAGCAGTTTTTGGGTAAGACAGGGCGGCAATCAGCCCCAGCATTTT. Encoded protein: CASSFWVRQGGNQPQHF.

The CDR3 region has the DNA TGTGCCAGCAGCTTAGTTATTTGGAGGGACAGGGCCACAGATACGCAGTATTTT. It is translated as CASSLVIWRDRATDTQYF. V and J are TRBV11-3 and TRBJ2-3; TRBD1 matches at 9 bases. The CDR3 has 18 amino acids. Germline V gene lookup returns CDR1 SGHNT and CDR2 YENEEA. The V and J ends lost 1 base and 2 bases, in that order; junction bases with no gene match: 10.

The gene calls are TRBV19 and TRBJ1-1; TRBD1 agrees at 9 bases. CDR1 is LNHDA and CDR2 is SQIVND in the germline V gene (reference sequence). The CDR3 totals 15 residues. Trimming took 2 bases from V and 2 from J; bases not matched to a gene: 3. CDR3 loop: CASSIWDRANTEAFF. The CDR3 bases are TGTGCCAGTAGTATATGGGACAGGGCTAACACTGAAGCTTTCTTT.

V and J are TRBV7-9 and TRBJ1-1; D is unclear. CDR1 and CDR2 (germline): SEHNR, FQNEAQ (reference sequence). Trimming cost V 1 base and J 1 base, with 10 bases left between them. CDR3 length equals 15 residues. CDR3 amino acids: CASSLGGGWNTEAFF. CDR3 in DNA: TGTGCCAGCAGCTTAGGGGGAGGGTGGAACACTGAAGCTTTCTTT.

The rearrangement uses TRBV19 and TRBJ2-6; possibly TRBD2 for D (6 bases). V shed 5 bases and J shed 0 bases, with 20 bases lying between them. The CDR3 is 19 amino acids. Germline V gives CDR1 LNHDA, CDR2 SQIVND (reference sequence). CDR3 loop: CASSLGGTSLSSGANVLTF. CDR3 sequence (DNA): TGTGCCAGTAGTTTGGGGGGAACTTCCTTAAGCTCTGGGGCCAACGTCCTGACTTTC.

This chain connects TRBV11-3 to TRBJ2-7; no definite D call. V was clipped by 5 bases and J by 5 bases, with 16 bases between them. The CDR3 extends over 14 amino acids. Germline values: CDR1 SGHNT, CDR2 YENEEA. The CDR3 loop is CASSPGGTRDEQYF. The DNA of the CDR3 is TGTGCCAGCAGCCCCGGTGGTACCCGGGACGAGCAGTACTTC.

The chain carries TRBV6-5 and TRBJ2-1, with TRBD2 matching 8 bases. V lost 7 bases to trimming and J lost 7 bases; unmatched junction nucleotides: 6. Germline values: CDR1 MNHEY, CDR2 SVGAGI. The CDR3 covers 13 residues. CDR3: CASKSGRWNEQFF. CDR3 DNA sequence: TGTGCCAGCAAGAGCGGGAGATGGAATGAGCAGTTCTTC.

The chain recombines TRBV7-9 with TRBJ1-4, with D hard to call. The germline V gene encodes CDR1 SEHNR and CDR2 FQNEAQ (reference sequence). The CDR3 sequence is 14 residues long. Trimming stripped 5 bases from V and 3 bases from J, with 10 bases between. The CDR3 DNA follows: TGTGCCAGCAGCCCGAAAGCGGCTAATGAAAAACTGTTTTTT. This translates into CASSPKAANEKLFF. The full variable domain, completed using reference TRBV7-9 and TRBJ1-4, is DTGVSQNPRHKITKRGQNVTFRCDPISEHNRLYWYRQTLGQGPEFLTYFQNEAQLEKSRLLSDRFSAERPKGSFSTLEIQRTEQGDSAMYLCASSPKAANEKLFFGSGTQLSVL.

This clone was found once. The rearrangement links TRBV28 to TRBJ1-5; the D gene is possibly TRBD1 (6 bases). CDR1 MDHEN and CDR2 SYDVKM come from the germline V gene. V dropped 8 bases and J dropped 3 bases, with 14 bases sitting between them. The CDR3 length is 14 residues. The CDR3 here is CASFSPGHNQPQHF. Here the CDR3 DNA reads TGTGCCAGCTTCTCCCCGGGACACAATCAGCCCCAGCATTTT.

V is TRBV5-4 and J is TRBJ1-1, with D tentatively TRBD1 (5 bases). Trimming removed 0 bases at V and 5 bases at J, with 14 bases between. This CDR3 comprises 15 residues. Looked up from germline, CDR1 is SGHNT and CDR2 is YYREEE (reference sequence). The DNA of the CDR3 is TGTGCCAGCAGCTTGGCGAAGCAGGGAGGAACTGAAGCTTTCTTT. As protein: CASSLAKQGGTEAFF.

The sample holds a few counts of this clone. The J gene is TRBJ1-1, the V gene TRBV19; 8 bases fit TRBD1. Looked up from germline, CDR1 is LNHDA and CDR2 is SQIVND (reference sequence). J lost 5 bases, V lost 4 bases, and 3 bases had no gene match. There are 13 residues in the CDR3. The CDR3 DNA is TGTGCCAGTAGTAGGACAGGGTGGACTGAAGCTTTCTTT. It yields the protein CASSRTGWTEAFF.

The rearrangement uses TRBV5-4 and TRBJ2-3, with TRBD1 matching 8 bases. The CDR3 totals 17 residues. The germline gives CDR1 SGHNT, CDR2 YYREEE (reference sequence). Losses at the gene ends were 2 bases for V and 4 bases for J; bases not matched to a gene: 12. CDR3 DNA: TGTGCCAGCAGCTTTAGGCGACAGGGGAGAAGACCAGATACGCAGTATTTT. It specifies CASSFRRQGRRPDTQYF.